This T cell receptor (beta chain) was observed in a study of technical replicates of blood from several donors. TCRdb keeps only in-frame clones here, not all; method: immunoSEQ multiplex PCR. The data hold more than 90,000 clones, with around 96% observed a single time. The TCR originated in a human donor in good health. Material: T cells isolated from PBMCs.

CDR3 region: CASSQVWRGPYNEQFF. DNA for the CDR3: TGTGCCAGCAGCCAAGTTTGGCGGGGCCCCTACAATGAGCAGTTCTTC. This chain connects TRBV14 to TRBJ2-1, with D possibly being TRBD2 (6 bases). Germline V gives CDR1 SGHDN, CDR2 FVKESK. This CDR3 has 16 residues. Trimming left V 1 base short and J 2 bases short, with 12 bases between.